Listed here is a single T cell receptor (beta chain). This record belongs to a study of blood T cell dynamics during melanoma immunotherapy. Study background: Patients with metastatic melanoma got pembrolizumab or nivolumab-ipilimumab as first-line care.

Described time point: pre-treatment baseline. Disease control meant complete response, partial response or stable disease at 12 weeks. Every bulk PBMC sample received the same 350 ng of DNA. TCRdb keeps only in-frame clones here, not all; method: immunoSEQ multiplex PCR. The table has roughly 6,900 clones, 60% to 85% seen once. Germline V gene lookup returns CDR1 SGHRS and CDR2 YFSETQ. V trimming: 4 bases; J trimming: 4 bases; junction bases outside the gene matches: 8. The length of the CDR3 is 16 residues. This sequence was found in a human donor with melanoma. This sample comprised blood, obtained from a patient treated with checkpoint blockade. The chain employs TRBV5-1 and TRBJ2-2; 9 bases are a match to TRBD1. The CDR3 DNA reads TGCGCCAGCAGCCGGATGTGGGACAGGGCCACCGGGGAGCTGTTTTTT. It specifies CASSRMWDRATGELFF.